This T cell receptor beta chain was captured in a study of blood T cell repertoires in COVID-19. Across the study: Spain, Italy and the United States supplied samples that represented acute and convalescent COVID-19. In each case, the material was cDNA or gDNA derived from T cells, B-cell-depleted T cells, or PBMCs.

This clone has a handful of counts. Methods used by the authors: Amplified reference gene primers provided the basis for estimating nucleated cell counts. TCRdb's table, derived via immunoSEQ multiplex PCR, lists solely in-frame clones and lacks some. The V and J calls and clone size are taken from that table; D and trimming were inferred from the DNA. The top ten clones hold 25% to 35% of a sample with more than 100,000 clones, around 87% of them seen once. The V end lost 5 bases, the J end lost 0 bases, and 7 bases lay between the germline ends. The CDR3 length is 13 residues. The germline CDR1 and CDR2 sequences are SNHLY and FYNNEI.

This clonotype was sampled from a woman in her sixties or seventies with acute or convalescent COVID-19. Sequencing was carried out using peripheral blood. The chain recombines TRBV2 with TRBJ1-1; D might be TRBD1 (5 bases). The CDR3 region is CASSRQLNTEAFF. The DNA of the CDR3 is TGTGCCAGCAGTAGACAGTTGAACACTGAAGCTTTCTTT.